The 29 T cell receptor beta chains presented below share a single source sample, sequenced in a study of blood T cell repertoires in COVID-19. TCRdb keeps only in-frame clones here, not all; method: immunoSEQ multiplex PCR. Among some 130,000 clones, roughly 86% were seen once, and the ten largest hold approximately 10%. What was sequenced was peripheral blood. These receptors were taken from a woman aged 70-85 years with COVID-19, enrolled during active disease.

The rearrangement links TRBV30 to TRBJ2-5; D perhaps matches TRBD2 (5 bases). The CDR3 length is 14 residues. Germline V CDR1 and CDR2: GTSNPN, SVGIG (reference sequence). The V end was cut by 1 base, the J end by 1 base, with 10 bases between. CDR3 DNA: TGTGCCTGGAGTGGCGGGTCCTTCCAAGAGACCCAGTACTTC. Residues: CAWSGGSFQETQYF.

The CDR3 protein is CATSRGGLETQYF. The CDR3 coding sequence is TGTGCCACCAGCAGGGGGGGGCTGGAGACCCAGTACTTC. The chain is built from TRBV15 and TRBJ2-5; D perhaps matches TRBD2 (7 bases). Between the trimmed V and J ends, which lost 3 bases and 5 bases, there was a span of 10 bases. The CDR3 is 13 residues long. The germline V gene encodes CDR1 LNHNV and CDR2 YYDKDF (reference sequence).

The rearrangement uses TRBV5-6 and TRBJ1-4; 7 bases are a match to TRBD1. Germline V lookup: CDR1 SGHDT, CDR2 YYEEEE. This CDR3 is built from 19 residues. V lost 2 bases, J lost 5 bases, and 18 bases stayed unmatched. For the CDR3, the DNA is TGTGCCAGCAGCTTCCGCGAATCGGGTTTTTCCAGGGGGAATGAAAAACTGTTTTTT. Translation: CASSFRESGFSRGNEKLFF.

V usage is TRBV3-1 (or the pseudogene TRBV3-2) and J usage is TRBJ1-1; 12 nucleotides align to TRBD1. V gave up 2 bases and J gave up 6 bases; unmatched junction bases: 16. CDR1 is LGHDT and CDR2 is YNNKEL in the germline V gene (reference sequence). The CDR3 is 19 residues long. As DNA, the CDR3 is TGTGCCAGCAGCCAATCCATTAGGGACAGGGGGCGCCGTTCGCCTGAAGCTTTCTTT. It specifies CASSQSIRDRGRRSPEAFF.

The chain joins TRBV24-1 to TRBJ2-5, with 7 bases that match TRBD2. Germline trimming cut 1 base from V and 7 bases from J; bases unmatched to any gene: 8. CDR1 is KGHDR and CDR2 is SFDVKD in the germline V gene. The CDR3 length is 15 residues. DNA for the CDR3: TGTGCCACCAGTGATTTCGGGGGAGGGGAAGGGACCCAGTACTTC. This encodes CATSDFGGGEGTQYF.

The rearrangement joins TRBV6-6 to TRBJ2-1, with 12 bases fitting TRBD1. The CDR3 loop spans 16 amino acids. V was pared by 5 bases and J by 10 bases, with 12 bases of the junction left unmatched. Germline values: CDR1 MNHNY, CDR2 SVGAGI (reference sequence). Here the CDR3 DNA reads TGTGCCAGCAGTCCGGAGGGGACAGGGGGCACTGGGGAGCAGTTCTTC. It is translated as CASSPEGTGGTGEQFF.

CDR3 residues: CASSPTRGRSTEAFF. The CDR3 region has the DNA TGTGCCAGCAGCCCTACTCGTGGGAGGTCCACTGAAGCTTTCTTT. The chain links TRBV11-2 to TRBJ1-1; unclear D gene. V dropped 5 bases and J dropped 4 bases, with 17 bases sitting between them. Germline V gives CDR1 SGHAT, CDR2 FQNNGV. The CDR3 spans 15 residues.

CDR3 region: CAWSAYINSPLHF. The CDR3, as DNA: TGTGCCTGGAGTGCCTATATTAATTCACCCCTCCACTTT. V usage is TRBV30 and J usage is TRBJ1-6, with unresolved D. V lost 1 base and J 6 bases, leaving 7 bases between the germline ends. CDR1 GTSNPN and CDR2 SVGIG come from the germline V gene (reference sequence). There are 13 residues in the CDR3.

V usage is TRBV15 and J usage is TRBJ2-2; 10 nucleotides agree with TRBD1. This CDR3 is built from 15 residues. J gave up 6 bases and V 3 bases, and 4 bases lay outside the gene matches. Germline lookup yields CDR1 LNHNV and CDR2 YYDKDF (reference sequence). This CDR3 is CATSSRQGAAGELFF. In DNA, the CDR3 is TGTGCCACCAGCAGCCGACAGGGGGCCGCCGGGGAGCTGTTTTTT.

The V and J genes are TRBV27 and TRBJ2-1; 13 bases align to TRBD2. Trimming took 2 bases from V and 15 from J; bases not matched to a gene: 7. Germline values: CDR1 MNHEY, CDR2 SMNVEV (reference sequence). This CDR3 is built from 14 residues. The CDR3 sequence is CASSLLTSGGNWFF. The CDR3 region has the DNA TGTGCCAGCAGTTTACTGACTAGCGGGGGGAATTGGTTCTTC.

The V gene is TRBV19, the J gene TRBJ1-6; D unresolved. The CDR3 length is 12 residues. CDR1 is LNHDA, CDR2 SQIVND, per germline (reference sequence). V lost 5 bases and J 12 bases, leaving 11 bases between the germline ends. CDR3 amino acids: CASSAARGPLHF. In nucleotides, the CDR3 is TGTGCCAGTAGTGCCGCTCGGGGACCCCTCCACTTT.

V and J are TRBV9 and TRBJ2-1, with TRBD1 matching over 7 bases. Germline-derived CDR1 and CDR2 are SGDLS and YYNGEE. The V segment lost 4 bases and the J segment 1 base; nucleotides outside the gene matches: 14. The CDR3 extends over 18 amino acids. CDR3 in DNA: TGTGCCAGCAGCAAATCAACCCGGGGACAGTGGTCCTACAATGAGCAGTTCTTC. Translated, it gives CASSKSTRGQWSYNEQFF.

This clone was seen once. The chain employs TRBV6-2 or TRBV6-3 and TRBJ1-1; 7 nucleotides match TRBD1. The ends lost 5 bases at V and 7 bases at J; junction bases unmatched: 10. Germline-derived CDR1 and CDR2 are MNHEY and SVGEGT. This CDR3 has 14 residues. The CDR3 protein is CASSRGTAEGEAFF. CDR3 DNA sequence: TGTGCCAGCAGTCGTGGGACAGCGGAGGGTGAAGCTTTCTTT.

The rearrangement uses TRBV15 and TRBJ2-7, with 7 bases fitting TRBD1. After removal of 3 bases from V and 3 bases from J, the junction contained 5 bases not matched to a gene. Germline V lookup: CDR1 LNHNV, CDR2 YYDKDF (reference sequence). This CDR3 is built from 14 residues. The CDR3 DNA sequence: TGTGCCACCAGCAGCGGGGACAGTCGCTACGAGCAGTACTTC. Residues: CATSSGDSRYEQYF.

This clone occurred a few times. V gene TRBV3-1 (or the pseudogene TRBV3-2) combines with J gene TRBJ1-2, with 8 bases matching TRBD1. The CDR3 has 14 residues. Trimming at V came to 2 bases and at J to 6 bases, leaving 5 bases not matched to a gene. Per germline, CDR1 LGHDT and CDR2 YNNKEL (reference sequence). CDR3 nucleotide sequence: TGTGCCAGCAGCCAACCTCAGGGGGCAGATGGCTACACCTTC. Translating gives CASSQPQGADGYTF.

V gene TRBV5-1 combines with J gene TRBJ2-7; 7 bases map to TRBD1. The J segment lost 2 bases and the V segment lost 4 bases, leaving 3 bases of the junction unmatched. The germline V gene has CDR1 SGHRS and CDR2 YFSETQ. The CDR3 sequence is 13 residues long. As DNA, the CDR3 is TGCGCCAGCAGCCGGACAGGACCCTACGAGCAGTACTTC. Protein product: CASSRTGPYEQYF. The whole variable domain, remainder taken from reference TRBV5-1 and TRBJ2-7, is KAGVTQTPRYLIKTRGQQVTLSCSPISGHRSVSWYQQTPGQGLQFLFEYFSETQRNKGNFPGRFSGRQFSNSRSEMNVSTLELGDSALYLCASSRTGPYEQYFGPGTRLTVT.

The chain is built from TRBV6-5 and TRBJ1-5; D possibly corresponds to TRBD1 (5 bases). CDR1 MNHEY and CDR2 SVGAGI come from the germline V gene. The CDR3 loop spans 15 amino acids. V was clipped by 6 bases and J by 6 bases, with 18 bases between them. The CDR3 reads CASRRDSQATQPQHF. As DNA, the CDR3 is TGTGCCAGCAGAAGGGACTCCCAAGCGACTCAGCCCCAGCATTTT.

V is TRBV30 and J is TRBJ1-1, with TRBD1 identical over 7 bases. CDR1 and CDR2 (germline): GTSNPN, SVGIG (reference sequence). V lost 0 bases to trimming and J lost 6 bases; unmatched junction nucleotides: 10. The CDR3 totals 15 residues. CDR3 loop: CAWSVGGQYLPEAFF. The CDR3, as DNA: TGTGCCTGGAGTGTAGGGGGACAGTATCTTCCTGAAGCTTTCTTT.

V and J are TRBV10-3 and TRBJ1-6; TRBD1 aligns across 9 bases. Germline V CDR1 and CDR2: ENHRY, SYGVKD. The CDR3 runs to 15 residues. V gave up 8 bases and J gave up 7 bases; unmatched junction bases: 9. CDR3 DNA sequence: TGTGCCATCGCCCCGCGGACAGGGGAAAATTCACCCCTCCACTTT. Translated, it gives CAIAPRTGENSPLHF.

This chain uses TRBV6-5 with TRBJ2-5; D is perhaps TRBD2 (7 bases). The CDR3 is 14 residues long. Trimming took 5 bases from V and 3 from J, leaving 13 bases between them. Germline-derived CDR1 and CDR2 are MNHEY and SVGAGI. For the CDR3, the DNA is TGTGCCAGCAGTAACGAGGGGGGGGAAGAGACCCAGTACTTC. Translation gives CASSNEGGEETQYF.

Only a few counts were recorded for this clone. V usage is TRBV5-4 and J usage is TRBJ1-2; 9 bases match TRBD1. CDR3 length: 17 residues. The germline gives CDR1 SGHNT, CDR2 YYREEE (reference sequence). Losses at the gene ends were 3 bases for V and 6 bases for J; bases not matched to a gene: 15. CDR3 nucleotides: TGTGCCAGCAGCTCCCGGGTAGGGACAGGGTTCGGGAATGGCTACACCTTC. Residues: CASSSRVGTGFGNGYTF.

This clone appeared a few times. One end of the junction fails to match germline, which may point to a read error. The chain has TRBV12-3 or TRBV12-4 and TRBJ1-2; TRBD1 agrees at 12 bases. This CDR3 spans 12 amino acids. CDR3 nucleotide sequence: TGTGCCAGCAGTCCCGGGACAGGGGGCTCCACCTTC. Its protein product is CASSPGTGGSTF.

This clone showed up just once. The V call is TRBV4-1, the J call TRBJ2-1; 15 bases fit TRBD2. V trimming: 0 bases; J trimming: 14 bases; junction bases outside the gene matches: 11. The CDR3 totals 17 residues. Germline values: CDR1 MGHRA, CDR2 YSYEKL. CDR3 in DNA: TGCGCCAGCAGCCAAGATCCAGGGGGACTAGCGGGGGGTGTTAAGTTCTTC. Residues: CASSQDPGGLAGGVKFF.

The chain is built from TRBV19 and TRBJ1-1; the D is unclear. The CDR3 length is 12 residues. Deletions cut 6 bases from V and 3 bases from J, with 8 bases between. Germline V lookup: CDR1 LNHDA, CDR2 SQIVND (reference sequence). CDR3 nucleotides: TGTGCCAGTAGGAACCGGTACACTGAAGCTTTCTTT. Its protein is CASRNRYTEAFF.

The rearrangement links TRBV4-1 to TRBJ1-4, with TRBD1 identical over 7 bases. Germline V gene data show CDR1 as MGHRA and CDR2 as YSYEKL. V lost 2 bases, J lost 6 bases, and 6 bases stayed unmatched. The CDR3 is made up of 15 amino acids. CDR3 sequence reads: CASSQKGQLYEKLFF. The CDR3 DNA sequence: TGCGCCAGCAGCCAAAAGGGACAGTTATATGAAAAACTGTTTTTT.

The genes are TRBV5-5 and TRBJ2-5; D possibly corresponds to TRBD1 (5 bases). Germline assignment: CDR1 SGHKS and CDR2 YYEKEE (reference sequence). This CDR3 has 13 residues. Between the trimmed V and J ends, which lost 3 bases and 4 bases, there was a span of 10 bases. DNA for the CDR3: TGTGCCAGCAGCTCCAGGGTCGGAGAGACCCAGTACTTC. Translating it yields CASSSRVGETQYF.

V is TRBV30 and J is TRBJ1-1, with D maybe TRBD1 (5 bases). The CDR3 consists of 15 residues. CDR1 and CDR2 from the germline V gene are GTSNPN and SVGIG (reference sequence). V was cut by 4 bases and J by 5 bases, with 20 bases left in between. DNA of the CDR3: TGTGCCTGGAACGCCCCGTTGGGGGGGGGAACTGAAGCTTTCTTT. Translating gives CAWNAPLGGGTEAFF.

The chain is built from TRBV2 and TRBJ1-2; maybe TRBD1 (6 bases). CDR1 and CDR2 from the germline V gene are SNHLY and FYNNEI. The V end lost 5 bases, the J end lost 6 bases, and 13 bases lay between the germline ends. This CDR3 has 13 residues. CDR3 DNA: TGTGCCAGCAGTAGGCAGGGGAGGGATGGCTACACCTTC. Translated, it gives CASSRQGRDGYTF.

This sequence joins TRBV5-1 and TRBJ2-5; the match to TRBD1 covers 10 bases. The V gene end was trimmed by 4 bases and the J gene end by 5 bases; junction bases not matched to a gene: 5. This CDR3 contains 14 residues. Germline assignment: CDR1 SGHRS and CDR2 YFSETQ. CDR3 in DNA: TGCGCCAGCAGCCCCGCGGACAGGGGGGAGACCCAGTACTTC. Amino acid sequence: CASSPADRGETQYF.